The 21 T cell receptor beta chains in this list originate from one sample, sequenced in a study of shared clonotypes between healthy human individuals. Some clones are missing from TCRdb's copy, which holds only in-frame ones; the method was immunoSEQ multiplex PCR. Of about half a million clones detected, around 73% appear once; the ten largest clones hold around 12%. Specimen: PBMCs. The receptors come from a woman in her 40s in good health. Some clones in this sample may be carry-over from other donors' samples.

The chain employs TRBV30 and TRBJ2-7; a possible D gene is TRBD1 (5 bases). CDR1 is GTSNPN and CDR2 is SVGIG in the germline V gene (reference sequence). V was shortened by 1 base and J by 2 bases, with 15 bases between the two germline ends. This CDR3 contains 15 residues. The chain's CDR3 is CAWSALDRGPYEQYF. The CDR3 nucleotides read TGTGCCTGGAGTGCCCTCGACAGAGGCCCCTACGAGCAGTACTTC.

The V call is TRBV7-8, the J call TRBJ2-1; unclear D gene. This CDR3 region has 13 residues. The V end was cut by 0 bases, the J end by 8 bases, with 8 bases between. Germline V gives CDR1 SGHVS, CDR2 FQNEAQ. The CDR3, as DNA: TGTGCCAGCAGCTTAGCAGGGTGGGATGAGCAGTTCTTC. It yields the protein CASSLAGWDEQFF.

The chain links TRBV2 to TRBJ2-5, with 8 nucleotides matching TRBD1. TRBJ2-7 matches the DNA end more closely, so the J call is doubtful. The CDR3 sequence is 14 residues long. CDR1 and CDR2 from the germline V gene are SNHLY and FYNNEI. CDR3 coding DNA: TGTGTAAATTTGAAAGGACAGGGCCAGCACGAGCAGTACTTC. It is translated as CVNLKGQGQHEQYF.

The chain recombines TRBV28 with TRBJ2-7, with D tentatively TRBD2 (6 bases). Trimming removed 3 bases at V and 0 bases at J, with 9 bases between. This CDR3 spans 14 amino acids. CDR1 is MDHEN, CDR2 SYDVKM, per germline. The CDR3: CASSLGGLSYEQYF. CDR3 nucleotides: TGTGCCAGCAGTTTGGGAGGCCTCTCCTACGAGCAGTACTTC.

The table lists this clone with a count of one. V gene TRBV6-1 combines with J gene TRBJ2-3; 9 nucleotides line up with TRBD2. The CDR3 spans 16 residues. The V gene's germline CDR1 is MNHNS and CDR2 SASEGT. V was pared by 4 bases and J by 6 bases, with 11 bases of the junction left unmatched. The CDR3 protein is CASSAAGGRGADTQYF. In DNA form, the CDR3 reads TGTGCCAGCAGTGCAGCGGGAGGCCGGGGGGCCGATACGCAGTATTTT.

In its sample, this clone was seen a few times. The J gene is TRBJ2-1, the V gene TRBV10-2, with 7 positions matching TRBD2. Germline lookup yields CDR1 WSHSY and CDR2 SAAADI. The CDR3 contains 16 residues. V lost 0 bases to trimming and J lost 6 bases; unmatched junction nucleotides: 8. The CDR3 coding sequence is TGCGCCAGCAGTGAGTCTCTAGCGGTAGGGCCCAATGAGCAGTTCTTC. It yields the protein CASSESLAVGPNEQFF.

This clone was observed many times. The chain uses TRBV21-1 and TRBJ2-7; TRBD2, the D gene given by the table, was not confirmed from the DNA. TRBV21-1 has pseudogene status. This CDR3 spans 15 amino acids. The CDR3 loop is CASSSLSIEGRGVNF. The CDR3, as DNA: TGTGCCAGCAGCAGCCTTAGCATTGAGGGGAGGGGGGTAAACTTC.

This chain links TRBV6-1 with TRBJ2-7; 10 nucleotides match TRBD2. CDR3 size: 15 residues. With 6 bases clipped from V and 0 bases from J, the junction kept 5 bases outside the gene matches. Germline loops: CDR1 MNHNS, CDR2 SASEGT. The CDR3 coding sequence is TGTGCCAGCAGACTAGCGGGGAGTAGCTCCTACGAGCAGTACTTC. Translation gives CASRLAGSSSYEQYF.

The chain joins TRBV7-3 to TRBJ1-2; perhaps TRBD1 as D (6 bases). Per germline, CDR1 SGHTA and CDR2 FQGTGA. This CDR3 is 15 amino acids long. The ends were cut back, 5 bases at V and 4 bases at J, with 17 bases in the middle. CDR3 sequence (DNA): TGTGCCAGCAGCCCGGAGGCGCAGGGGAGCTATGGCTACACCTTC. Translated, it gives CASSPEAQGSYGYTF.

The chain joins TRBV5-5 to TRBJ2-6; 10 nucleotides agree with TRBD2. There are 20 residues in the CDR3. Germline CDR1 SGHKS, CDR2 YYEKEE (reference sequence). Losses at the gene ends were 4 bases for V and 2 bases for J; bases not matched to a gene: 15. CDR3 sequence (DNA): TGTGCCAGCAGCCGGAGCGGGAGGGCCCCTCTCCGACCTGGGGCCAACGTCCTGACTTTC. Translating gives CASSRSGRAPLRPGANVLTF. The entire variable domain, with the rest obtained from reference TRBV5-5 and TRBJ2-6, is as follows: DAGVTQSPTHLIKTRGQQVTLRCSPISGHKSVSWYQQVLGQGPQFIFQYYEKEERGRGNFPDRFSARQFPNYSSELNVNALLLGDSALYLCASSRSGRAPLRPGANVLTFGAGSRLTVL.

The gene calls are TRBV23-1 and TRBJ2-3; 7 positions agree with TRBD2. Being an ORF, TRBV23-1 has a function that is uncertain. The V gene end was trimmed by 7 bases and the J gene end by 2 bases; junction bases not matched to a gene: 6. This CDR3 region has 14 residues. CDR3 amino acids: CASTWGGTTDTQYF. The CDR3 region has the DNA TGCGCCAGCACTTGGGGGGGGACCACAGATACGCAGTATTTT.

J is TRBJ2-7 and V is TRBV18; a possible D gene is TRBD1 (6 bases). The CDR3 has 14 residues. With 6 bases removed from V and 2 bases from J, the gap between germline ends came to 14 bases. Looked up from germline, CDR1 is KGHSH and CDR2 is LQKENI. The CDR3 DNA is TGTGCCAGCTCCCCCGACAGGCTAACCTACGAGCAGTACTTC. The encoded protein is CASSPDRLTYEQYF.

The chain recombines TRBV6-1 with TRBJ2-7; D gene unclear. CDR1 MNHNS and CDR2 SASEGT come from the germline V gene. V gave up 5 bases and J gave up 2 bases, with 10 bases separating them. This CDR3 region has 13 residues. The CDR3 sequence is CASSLGHTYEQYF. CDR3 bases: TGTGCCAGCAGTCTGGGCCACACCTACGAGCAGTACTTC.

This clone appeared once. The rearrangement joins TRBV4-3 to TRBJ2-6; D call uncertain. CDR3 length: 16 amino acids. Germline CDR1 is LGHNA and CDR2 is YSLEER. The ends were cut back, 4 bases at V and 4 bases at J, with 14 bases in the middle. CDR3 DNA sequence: TGCGCCAGCAGCCGGAAGAGGACCCCGGGGGCCAACGTCCTGACTTTC. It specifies CASSRKRTPGANVLTF.

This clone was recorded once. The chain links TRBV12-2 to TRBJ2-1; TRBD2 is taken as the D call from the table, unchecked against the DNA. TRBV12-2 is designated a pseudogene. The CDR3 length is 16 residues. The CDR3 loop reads CASRLAGGSSYNEQFF. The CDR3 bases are TGTGCAAGTCGCTTAGCGGGAGGAAGCTCCTACAATGAGCAGTTCTTC.

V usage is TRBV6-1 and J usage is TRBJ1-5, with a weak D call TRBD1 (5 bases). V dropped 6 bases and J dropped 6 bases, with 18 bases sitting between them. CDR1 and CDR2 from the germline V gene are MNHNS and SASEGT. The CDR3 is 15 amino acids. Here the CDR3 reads CASRPTAGVSQPQHF. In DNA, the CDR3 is TGTGCCAGCAGGCCGACCGCGGGGGTTAGTCAGCCCCAGCATTTT.

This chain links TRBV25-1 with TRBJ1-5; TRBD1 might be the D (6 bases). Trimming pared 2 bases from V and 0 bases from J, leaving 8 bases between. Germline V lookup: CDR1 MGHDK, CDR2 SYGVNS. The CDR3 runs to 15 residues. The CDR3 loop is CASSEEGDSNQPQHF. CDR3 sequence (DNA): TGTGCCAGCAGTGAAGAGGGGGATAGCAATCAGCCCCAGCATTTT.

The CDR3 coding sequence is TGTGCCAGCAGCTTAGGCAGAAACACCGGGGAGCTGTTTTTT. Residues: CASSLGRNTGELFF. The J gene is TRBJ2-2, the V gene TRBV7-8, with D uncertain. This CDR3 is 14 amino acids long. V lost 1 base and J 2 bases, leaving 5 bases between the germline ends. Germline lookup yields CDR1 SGHVS and CDR2 FQNEAQ.

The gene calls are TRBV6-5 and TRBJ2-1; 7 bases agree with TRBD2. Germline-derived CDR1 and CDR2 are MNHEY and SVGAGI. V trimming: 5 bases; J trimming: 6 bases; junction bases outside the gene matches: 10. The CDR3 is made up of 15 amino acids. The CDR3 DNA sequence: TGTGCCAGCAGTCTTCCGGGACTACAAACCAATGAGCAGTTCTTC. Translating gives CASSLPGLQTNEQFF.

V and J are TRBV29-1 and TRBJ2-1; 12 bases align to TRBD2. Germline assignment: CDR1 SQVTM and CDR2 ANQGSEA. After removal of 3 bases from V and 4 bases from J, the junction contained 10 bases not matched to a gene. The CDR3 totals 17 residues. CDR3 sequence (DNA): TGCAGCGTTGATAGGCTAGCGGGAGGGGGGGCTTACAATGAGCAGTTCTTC. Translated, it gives CSVDRLAGGGAYNEQFF.

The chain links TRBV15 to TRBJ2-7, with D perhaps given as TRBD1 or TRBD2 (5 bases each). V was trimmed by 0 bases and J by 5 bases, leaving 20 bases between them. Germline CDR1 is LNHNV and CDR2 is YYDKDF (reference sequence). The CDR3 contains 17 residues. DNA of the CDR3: TGTGCCACCAGCAGAGATTACGGGGCAAGGAGCCTAGACGAGCAGTACTTC. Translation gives CATSRDYGARSLDEQYF.